Listed below are T cell receptor beta chains from one sample, sequenced in a study of CD8 T cells in ankylosing spondylitis. Each CDR3 protein gets one entry after TCRdb re-called the 5' RACE reads with MiXCR. The table has 200,000 to 250,000 distinct CDR3 sequences, 9.5% to 12% seen once; the top ten hold approximately 6.6%. The sequenced material came from blood, either unsorted or a sorted T cell fraction (not recorded which). The receptor set was obtained from a male donor with ankylosing spondylitis or in good health (not recorded which). Each CDR3 is given with its conserved first and last residue. Fields, in order: D gene, clone size, J gene, V gene, CDR3 DNA, CDR3 protein. D genes are given only for firm matches. Clone size appears in some rows only: once, few, many, or a class for an expanded clone.

TRBD1,many,TRBJ2-1,TRBV5-1,TGCGCCAGCAGCTTGACGGACAGGGGGGCCGGTGAGCAGTTCTTC,CASSLTDRGAGEQFF
TRBD2,many,TRBJ2-1,TRBV29-1,TGCAGCGTTGAAGGACTAGCAGAAGAAGAAACAACCTACAATGAGCAGTTCTTC,CSVEGLAEEETTYNEQFF
TRBD1,many,TRBJ2-2,TRBV4-2,TGTGCCAGCAGCCAGGGGACAGGCTCCGACGGGGAGCTGTTTTTT,CASSQGTGSDGELFF
-,few,TRBJ2-7,TRBV12-5,TGTGCTAGTGGCCTCGTCTACGAGCAGTACTTC,CASGLVYEQYF
-,many,TRBJ2-7,TRBV7-9,TGTGCCAGCTGGGACTCGAACTACGAGCAGTACTTC,CASWDSNYEQYF
-,-,TRBJ2-7,TRBV10-3,TGTGCCATCAGTGAGGCTTACGGGCGGGCCGGCTCCTACGAGCAGTACTTC,CAISEAYGRAGSYEQYF
-,many,TRBJ2-3,TRBV5-5,TGTGCCAGCAGCTCATATCCGGGGATGGGAACAGATACGCAGTATTTT,CASSSYPGMGTDTQYF
-,-,TRBJ2-7,TRBV25-1,TGTGCCAGCAGTGAATACGAGGGGTCGACCTCCTACGAGCAGTACTTC,CASSEYEGSTSYEQYF
TRBD1,-,TRBJ1-1,TRBV6-1,TGTGCCAGCAGCCGGACAGGGGGCATGAACACTGAAGCTTTCTTT,CASSRTGGMNTEAFF
TRBD2,many,TRBJ2-1,TRBV3-1,TGTGCCAGCAGACACCATGCCCTGGGAGGGAAGAACTCCTACAATGAGCAGTTCTTC,CASRHHALGGKNSYNEQFF
TRBD1,many,TRBJ1-3,TRBV29-1,TGCAGCGTGACAGGGCCTACAGGAAACACCATATATTTT,CSVTGPTGNTIYF
TRBD2,many,TRBJ2-7,TRBV6-1,TGTGCCAGCAGCCCACCTAGCGGCCAATCCTACGAGCAGTACTTC,CASSPPSGQSYEQYF
-,many,TRBJ1-1,TRBV5-1,TGCGCCAGCAGCTTGGCTGGGTCATTGGTCAACACTGAAGCTTTCTTT,CASSLAGSLVNTEAFF
-,many,TRBJ1-2,TRBV6-1,TGTGCCAGCAGTAAACAGGGCCGCTATGGCTACACCTTC,CASSKQGRYGYTF
-,few,TRBJ1-4,TRBV20-1,TGCAGGGCCTACCCTCCCGGCTCCGGTGGCGAAAAACTGTTTTTT,CRAYPPGSGGEKLFF
TRBD2,many,TRBJ2-1,TRBV5-1,TGCGCCAGCAGCTTGGAAAGTGGGGCTAGCGGGGGTTACAATGAGCAGTTCTTC,CASSLESGASGGYNEQFF
-,few,TRBJ2-5,TRBV28,TGTGCCAGCAGTTCTGCAGGGAAAGGGGTTTGGGAGACCCAGTACTTC,CASSSAGKGVWETQYF
-,-,TRBJ2-7,TRBV12-3/TRBV12-4,TGTGCCAGCAGTTTTAAAGGGGACGAGCAGTACTTC,CASSFKGDEQYF
-,-,TRBJ2-2,TRBV5-1,TGCGCCAGCAGCTTGGCCCGGGCTACCACCGGGGAGCTGTTTTTT,CASSLARATTGELFF
-,-,TRBJ2-2,TRBV7-3,TGTGCCAGCAGCTTAGCAGGGCCCGACACCGGGGAGCTGTTTTTT,CASSLAGPDTGELFF
-,many,TRBJ1-2,TRBV12-3/TRBV12-4,TGTGCCAGCAGTTTATCGGGTTTGTATGGCTACACCTTC,CASSLSGLYGYTF
TRBD2,few,TRBJ2-3,TRBV5-1,TGCGCCAGCAGCTTCGGACTAGCCCCCCACACAGATACGCAGTATTTT,CASSFGLAPHTDTQYF
-,many,TRBJ2-7,TRBV5-1,TGCGCCAGCAGCTTGGTTGCTGCCTACGAGCAGTACTTC,CASSLVAAYEQYF
-,many,TRBJ2-7,TRBV6-1,TGTGCCAGCAGTCTTACAGGGAACTACGAGCAGTACTTC,CASSLTGNYEQYF
-,many,TRBJ1-5,TRBV4-2,TGTGCCAGCAGTCAGTTTAGGGGGTCGGAACAGCCCCAGCATTTT,CASSQFRGSEQPQHF
-,few,TRBJ2-1,TRBV7-2,TGTGCCAGCAGCTCCCCACGGGACTTTTACAATGAGCAGTTCTTC,CASSSPRDFYNEQFF
TRBD1,few,TRBJ2-5,TRBV12-3/TRBV12-4,TGTGCCAGCAGTGTTAGCCGACAGGGAACCATTCAAGAGACCCAGTACTTC,CASSVSRQGTIQETQYF
-,few,TRBJ2-1,TRBV2,TGTGCCTCCAGTGGGAGAGGGGCCAATGAGCAGTTCTTC,CASSGRGANEQFF